Each of the 2 T cell receptor beta chains below was sequenced from the same sample in a study of blood T cell repertoires in COVID-19. Profiled with immunoSEQ multiplex PCR; TCRdb holds only in-frame clones, not every one. The sample lists under 250,000 clones, roughly 85% occurring once. The specimen was PBMCs or T cells enriched from blood (not recorded which). The receptors come from a woman aged 40 to 50 who had been exposed to COVID-19.

This clone was detected only a few times. The chain has TRBV14 and TRBJ2-1, with unresolved D. The germline gives CDR1 SGHDN, CDR2 FVKESK. The CDR3 totals 14 residues. V was shortened by 0 bases and J by 4 bases, with 7 bases between the two germline ends. CDR3 region: CASSQDRFYNEQFF. CDR3 nucleotides: TGTGCCAGCAGCCAAGATCGGTTTTACAATGAGCAGTTCTTC.

This chain uses TRBV7-2 with TRBJ1-1; 9 nucleotides align to TRBD1. There are 15 residues in the CDR3. CDR1 SGHTA and CDR2 FQGNSA come from the germline V gene. Trimming cost V 8 bases and J 11 bases; bases outside gene matches: 18. The CDR3 nucleotides are TGTGCCAGCGGAAATTTGGGACAGGGTCATCGGGCGGCTTTCTTT. Protein product: CASGNLGQGHRAAFF.